A selection of T cell receptor beta chains follows, all from one sample in a study of T-cell reconstitution after alpha-beta-depleted transplantation in children. TCRdb re-analysed the PCR reads in MiXCR, keeping a single row per CDR3 protein. The table includes fewer than 250,000 distinct CDR3 sequences, around a sixth detected once. Sample: PBMCs, mostly from graft donor cells, taken 360 days after TCRalphabeta/CD19-depleted stem cell transplant. The receptors shown here come from a male patient aged 2-15 years who had a stem cell transplant for acute lymphoblastic leukemia, so the T cells may come from the graft donor. The CDR3 runs from the conserved cysteine through the conserved F or W. Each record gives: CDR3 protein, CDR3 DNA, V gene, clone size, J gene, D gene. A D gene is named only where the DNA matches it firmly. Where a row states a size, it is once, few, many or the class of an expanded clone; other rows omit it.

CASSQLQGIETQYF TGCGCCAGCAGCCAGTTACAGGGAATAGAGACCCAGTACTTC TRBV4-1 - TRBJ2-5 -
CSARDDPWSTDTQYF TGCAGTGCTAGAGATGACCCGTGGAGCACAGATACGCAGTATTTT TRBV20-1 - TRBJ2-3 -
CSAREGLGNEKLFF TGCAGTGCTAGAGAGGGGTTGGGGAATGAAAAACTGTTTTTT TRBV20-1 few TRBJ1-4 -
CASSPPGGLSDTQYF TGTGCCAGCAGCCCCCCGGGGGGCCTGTCAGATACGCAGTATTTT TRBV12-3/TRBV12-4 few TRBJ2-3 -
CASSLPRQGGEKLFF TGTGCCAGCAGTTTACCCCGACAGGGCGGAGAAAAACTGTTTTTT TRBV28 many TRBJ1-4 TRBD1
CAWSVGAFMNTEAFF TGTGCCTGGAGTGTGGGGGCTTTTATGAACACTGAAGCTTTCTTT TRBV30 few TRBJ1-1 -
CASSHTDLGEQFF TGTGCCAGCAGTCATACTGACCTAGGTGAGCAGTTCTTC TRBV3-1 many TRBJ2-1 -
CASSLAGGLNTGELFF TGTGCCAGCAGCTTAGCCGGGGGGCTGAACACCGGGGAGCTGTTTTTT TRBV11-3 few TRBJ2-2 -
CASSPGNNSPLHF TGTGCCAGCAGCCCGGGCAATAATTCGCCCCTCCACTTT TRBV3-1 - TRBJ1-6 -
CASYQPRDWGTDTQYF TGTGCCAGCTATCAACCCCGCGATTGGGGCACAGATACGCAGTATTTT TRBV6-1 few TRBJ2-3 -
CSVEDWASDRGSAGANVLTF TGCAGCGTTGAAGATTGGGCTTCGGACAGGGGGTCGGCTGGGGCCAACGTCCTGACTTTC TRBV29-1 - TRBJ2-6 TRBD1
CASSQEFGGYEQYF TGTGCCAGCAGCCAAGAATTTGGCGGCTACGAGCAGTACTTC TRBV4-2 - TRBJ2-7 -
CASSLWGGGLYQETQYF TGTGCCAGCAGCTTGTGGGGGGGGGGCCTGTACCAAGAGACCCAGTACTTC TRBV5-6 - TRBJ2-5 -
CSVGPVTGYEQYF TGCAGCGTTGGACCCGTCACAGGGTACGAGCAGTACTTC TRBV29-1 few TRBJ2-7 -
CATSGQGNYEQYF TGTGCCACCAGTGGGCAGGGGAACTACGAGCAGTACTTC TRBV24-1 few TRBJ2-7 -
CASSVGAGGTYGYTF TGTGCCAGCAGTGTTGGGGCAGGGGGCACCTATGGCTACACCTTC TRBV2 - TRBJ1-2 TRBD1
CATSRPGLAGGTGELFF TGTGCCACCAGCAGACCCGGACTAGCGGGGGGAACCGGGGAGCTGTTTTTT TRBV15 - TRBJ2-2 TRBD2
CASSPRDLAGGLMADTQYF TGCGCCAGCAGCCCCAGGGACCTAGCGGGGGGCTTAATGGCAGATACGCAGTATTTT TRBV4-1 - TRBJ2-3 TRBD2
CASTPSFDSYEQYF TGTGCCAGCACCCCCAGTTTTGACTCCTACGAGCAGTACTTC TRBV6-1 few TRBJ2-7 -
CASSPDLVTYNEQFF TGTGCCAGCAGCCCCGACCTGGTAACCTACAATGAGCAGTTCTTC TRBV3-1 - TRBJ2-1 -
CASSPRMVFKSYEQYF TGTGCCAGCAGTCCTCGCATGGTCTTCAAATCCTACGAGCAGTACTTC TRBV6-1 - TRBJ2-7 -
CASSSGQGNEQFF TGTGCCAGCAGTTCGGGACAGGGAAATGAGCAGTTCTTC TRBV27 once TRBJ2-1 TRBD1
CASTLNAGTAPFTGELFF TGTGCCAGCACCTTAAACGCGGGGACTGCCCCATTCACCGGGGAGCTGTTTTTT TRBV12-3/TRBV12-4 few TRBJ2-2 -
CASSFGGDQETQYF TGTGCCAGCAGCTTTGGCGGGGACCAAGAGACCCAGTACTTC TRBV7-2 few TRBJ2-5 -
CASSLSRGTTDTQYF TGTGCCAGCAGCTTATCCCGGGGGACAACAGATACGCAGTATTTT TRBV7-3 - TRBJ2-3 -
CASSSPGSLSYEQYF TGTGCCAGCAGCTCCCCGGGTAGCCTCTCCTACGAGCAGTACTTC TRBV7-9 - TRBJ2-7 -
CASSTPRAGASTDTQYF TGTGCCAGCAGTACTCCTCGAGCGGGGGCCAGCACAGATACGCAGTATTTT TRBV6-2/TRBV6-3 many TRBJ2-3 TRBD2
CASSLARDSYNEQFF TGTGCCAGCAGCTTAGCGAGGGACAGTTACAATGAGCAGTTCTTC TRBV7-6 few TRBJ2-1 TRBD1
CASSSDAMNTEAFF TGCGCCAGCAGCTCAGACGCCATGAACACTGAAGCTTTCTTT TRBV5-1 few TRBJ1-1 -
CASSLSPTNSPLHF TGTGCCAGCAGCTTATCGCCCACCAATTCACCCCTCCACTTT TRBV7-8 many TRBJ1-6 -
CSVAGGGNQPQHF TGCAGTGTTGCCGGGGGCGGCAATCAGCCCCAGCATTTT TRBV20-1 - TRBJ1-5 -
CASSLYALGPWNTGELFF TGTGCCAGCAGCTTATACGCCCTGGGGCCGTGGAACACCGGGGAGCTGTTTTTT TRBV13 - TRBJ2-2 -
CASSYGSVIRYNEQFF TGTGCCAGCAGTTACGGCTCAGTAATTCGTTACAATGAGCAGTTCTTC TRBV6-5 few TRBJ2-1 -
CASSPVEGSYEQYF TGTGCCAGCAGCCCAGTGGAGGGATCCTACGAGCAGTACTTC TRBV14 - TRBJ2-7 -
CASSWTDINTEAFF TGTGCCAGCAGCTGGACAGACATAAACACTGAAGCTTTCTTT TRBV5-6 - TRBJ1-1 -
CASSLAIDGYTF TGTGCCAGCTCACTTGCAATAGATGGCTACACCTTC TRBV18 - TRBJ1-2 -
CASSPSGGPGDQPQHF TGCGCCAGCAGCCCGTCCGGGGGGCCTGGAGATCAGCCCCAGCATTTT TRBV4-1 - TRBJ1-5 -
CASSLFDQPQHF TGTGCCAGCAGCCTATTTGATCAGCCCCAGCATTTT TRBV3-1 - TRBJ1-5 -
CASSSPSGGRYNEQFF TGTGCCAGCAGCTCACCTAGCGGGGGCCGCTACAATGAGCAGTTCTTC TRBV7-2 many TRBJ2-1 TRBD2
CASSVGWANEAFF TGTGCCAGCAGCGTTGGCTGGGCGAATGAAGCTTTCTTT TRBV5-4 many TRBJ1-1 -
CASSVVEDYDTQYF TGTGCCAGCAGCGTAGTGGAGGACTACGATACGCAGTATTTT TRBV9 few TRBJ2-3 -
CSASRAGGLGEQFF TGCAGTGCTAGTAGGGCGGGGGGGCTTGGTGAGCAGTTCTTC TRBV20-1 - TRBJ2-1 TRBD2
CASSFWGTGASGANVLTF TGCGCCAGCAGCTTCTGGGGGACAGGGGCTTCTGGGGCCAACGTCCTGACTTTC TRBV5-1 few TRBJ2-6 TRBD1
CASSLSASGVPFNTGELFF TGTGCCAGCAGTTTATCAGCTAGCGGGGTCCCCTTTAACACCGGGGAGCTGTTTTTT TRBV27 few TRBJ2-2 TRBD2
CSVRGTRAYNEQFF TGCAGTGTTCGCGGGACTAGAGCCTACAATGAGCAGTTCTTC TRBV20-1 few TRBJ2-1 TRBD2
CASSPSQNNEQFF TGTGCCAGCTCACCATCCCAAAACAATGAGCAGTTCTTC TRBV18 - TRBJ2-1 -
CASSFGEGVNQPQHF TGTGCCAGCAGCTTTGGGGAAGGAGTCAATCAGCCCCAGCATTTT TRBV7-9 - TRBJ1-5 -
CASSPGTGANIQYF TGTGCCAGCAGCCCCGGGACAGGGGCAAACATTCAGTACTTC TRBV5-6 few TRBJ2-4 TRBD1
CASRSPRGYSYNEQFF TGTGCCAGCAGAAGCCCCAGGGGGTACTCCTACAATGAGCAGTTCTTC TRBV12-3/TRBV12-4 - TRBJ2-1 TRBD1